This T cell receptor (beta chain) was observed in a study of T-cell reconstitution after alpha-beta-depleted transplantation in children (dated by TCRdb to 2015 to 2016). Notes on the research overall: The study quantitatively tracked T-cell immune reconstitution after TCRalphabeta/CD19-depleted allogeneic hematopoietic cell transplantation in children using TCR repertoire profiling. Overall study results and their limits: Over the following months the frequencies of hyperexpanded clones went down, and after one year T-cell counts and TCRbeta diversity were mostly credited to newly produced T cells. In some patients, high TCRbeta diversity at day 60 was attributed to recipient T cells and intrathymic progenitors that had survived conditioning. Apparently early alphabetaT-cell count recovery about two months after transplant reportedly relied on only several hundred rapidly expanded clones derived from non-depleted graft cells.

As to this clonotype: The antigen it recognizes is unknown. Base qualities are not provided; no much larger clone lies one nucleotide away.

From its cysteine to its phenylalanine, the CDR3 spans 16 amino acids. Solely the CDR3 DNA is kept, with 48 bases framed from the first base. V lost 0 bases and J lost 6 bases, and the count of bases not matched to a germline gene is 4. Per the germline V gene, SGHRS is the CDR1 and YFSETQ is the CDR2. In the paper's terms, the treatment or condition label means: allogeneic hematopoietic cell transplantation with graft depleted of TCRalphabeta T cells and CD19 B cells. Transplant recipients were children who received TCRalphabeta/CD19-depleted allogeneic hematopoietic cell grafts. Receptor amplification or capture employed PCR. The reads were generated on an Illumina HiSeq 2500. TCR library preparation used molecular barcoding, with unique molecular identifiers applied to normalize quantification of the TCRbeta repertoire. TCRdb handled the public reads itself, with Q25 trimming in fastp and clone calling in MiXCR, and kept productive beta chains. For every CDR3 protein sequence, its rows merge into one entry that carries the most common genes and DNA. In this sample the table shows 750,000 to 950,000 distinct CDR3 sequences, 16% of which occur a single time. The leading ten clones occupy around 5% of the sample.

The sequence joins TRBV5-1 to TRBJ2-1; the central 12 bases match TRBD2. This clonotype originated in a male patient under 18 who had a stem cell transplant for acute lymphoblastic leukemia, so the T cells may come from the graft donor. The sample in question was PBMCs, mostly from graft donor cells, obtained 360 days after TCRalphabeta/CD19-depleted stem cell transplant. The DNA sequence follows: TGCGCCAGCAGCTTGGCCTCTAGCGGGAGGGCCAATGAGCAGTTCTTC. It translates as CASSLASSGRANEQFF.